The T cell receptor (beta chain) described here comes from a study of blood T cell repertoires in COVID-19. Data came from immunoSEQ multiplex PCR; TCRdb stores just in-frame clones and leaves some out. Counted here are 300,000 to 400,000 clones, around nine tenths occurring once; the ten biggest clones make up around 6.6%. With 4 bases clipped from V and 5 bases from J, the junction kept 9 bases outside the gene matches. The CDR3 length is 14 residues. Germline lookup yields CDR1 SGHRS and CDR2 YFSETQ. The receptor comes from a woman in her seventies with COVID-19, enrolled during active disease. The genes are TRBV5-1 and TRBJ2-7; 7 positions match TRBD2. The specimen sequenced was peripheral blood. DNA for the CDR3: TGCGCCAGCAGCGCGAGCGGGAAGTACCACGAGCAGTACTTC. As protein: CASSASGKYHEQYF.